Sequencing of this T cell receptor beta chain was carried out in a study of response to subunit inactivated influenza vaccine. This clonotype was picked up a small number of times. The antigen is unknown. TCRdb called the RT-PCR reads again in MiXCR, with one record for every CDR3 protein. Among 400,000 to 650,000 distinct CDR3 sequences listed, 7.2% were seen once. Germline loops: CDR1 ENHRY, CDR2 SYGVKD. The germline V and J ends were trimmed by 8 bases and 5 bases, with 9 bases remaining between them. The CDR3 runs to 11 residues. General study findings and limits: The authors proposed limited new T cell recruitment per seasonal influenza vaccination.

The sequenced sample was PBMCs from blood, obtained less than 30 months after vaccination. The clonotype was recovered from a man aged 50 to 75 who received an inactivated influenza vaccine. The V call is TRBV10-3, the J call TRBJ2-5; D not certain. DNA for the CDR3: TGTGCCATCGGTCCCCGGGAGACCCAGTACTTC. This sequence encodes CAIGPRETQYF.